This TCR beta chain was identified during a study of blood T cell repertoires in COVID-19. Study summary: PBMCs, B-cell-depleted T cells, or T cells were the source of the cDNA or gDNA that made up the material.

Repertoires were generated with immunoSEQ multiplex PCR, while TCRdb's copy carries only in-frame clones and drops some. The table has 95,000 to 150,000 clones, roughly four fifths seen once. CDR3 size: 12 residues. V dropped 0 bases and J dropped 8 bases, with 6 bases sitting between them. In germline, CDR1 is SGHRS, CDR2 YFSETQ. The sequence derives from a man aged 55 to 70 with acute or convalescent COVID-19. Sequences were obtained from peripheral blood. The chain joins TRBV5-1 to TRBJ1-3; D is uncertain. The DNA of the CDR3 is TGCGCCAGCAGCTTGGGAGAAGACACCATATATTTT. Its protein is CASSLGEDTIYF.